Each of the 10 T cell receptor beta chains below was sequenced from the same sample in a study of Ad26.COV2.S vaccination and SARS-CoV-2 variants. The data were produced by immunoSEQ multiplex PCR, yet TCRdb's version contains in-frame clones alone and is incomplete. Of around 300,000 clones in the sample, about nine tenths were seen once. Treatment noted: about 20 received Ad26.COV2.S at low or high dose, single or two shots; about 5 received placebo; per-sample allocation not given. Sampling took place 63 days after the first vaccine or placebo injection. The sample here was peripheral blood, taken in a trial of Ad26.COV2.S vaccine versus placebo. The receptors derive from a person aged 18-65 years who received the Ad26.COV2.S COVID-19 vaccine or a placebo.

This chain connects TRBV27 to TRBJ2-6; a possible D gene is TRBD1 (5 bases). V was pared by 3 bases and J by 0 bases, with 15 bases between. The CDR3 spans 18 residues. Germline loops: CDR1 MNHEY, CDR2 SMNVEV (reference sequence). CDR3 nucleotides: TGTGCCAGCAGTTTTCGTGCAGGGCCCAGCTCTGGGGCCAACGTCCTGACTTTC. It yields the protein CASSFRAGPSSGANVLTF.

The chain is built from TRBV18 and TRBJ1-1; D remains unclear. The length of the CDR3 is 17 residues. Trimming removed 3 bases at V and 3 bases at J, with 20 bases between. CDR1 and CDR2 (germline): KGHSH, LQKENI. CDR3 in DNA: TGTGCCAGCTCACCGGTCTGGATTTCTTCTTCCCACACTGAAGCTTTCTTT. Amino acid sequence: CASSPVWISSSHTEAFF. The full variable domain, rest sourced from reference TRBV18 and TRBJ1-1, is NAGVMQNPRHLVRRRGQEARLRCSPMKGHSHVYWYRQLPEEGLKFMVYLQKENIIDESGMPKERFSAEFPKEGPSILRIQQVVRGDSAAYFCASSPVWISSSHTEAFFGQGTRLTVV.

This clone was seen only once. Here the CDR3 DNA reads TGTGCCAGCTCGAATAGCGGCTCCTACAATGAGCAGTTCTTC. Translated: CASSNSGSYNEQFF. V is TRBV2 and J is TRBJ2-1, with D possibly matching TRBD2 (6 bases). Germline V CDR1 and CDR2: SNHLY, FYNNEI. This CDR3 contains 14 residues. The germline V and J ends were trimmed by 8 bases and 0 bases, with 11 bases remaining between them.

Here the CDR3 reads CASSLSPYFYGYTF. As DNA, the CDR3 is TGTGCCAGCAGCCTATCACCCTACTTCTATGGCTACACCTTC. The J gene is TRBJ1-2, the V gene TRBV7-9; D not certain. The CDR3 extends over 14 amino acids. Germline CDR1 reads SEHNR; CDR2 reads FQNEAQ (reference sequence). Trimming cost V 5 bases and J 4 bases, with 14 bases left between them.

The CDR3 sequence is CASSRTGNTEAFF. As DNA, the CDR3 is TGCGCCAGCAGTCGGACTGGTAACACTGAAGCTTTCTTT. V usage is TRBV4-1 and J usage is TRBJ1-1; no clear D gene. The germline V gene has CDR1 MGHRA and CDR2 YSYEKL. V was trimmed by 6 bases and J by 2 bases, leaving 10 bases between them. CDR3 length: 13 amino acids.

The chain uses TRBV27 and TRBJ2-1; D is undetermined. The V gene lost 2 bases and the J gene lost 9 bases, with 5 bases spanning the gap. The CDR3 is 11 amino acids. Looked up from germline, CDR1 is MNHEY and CDR2 is SMNVEV (reference sequence). CDR3 protein: CASSLVGEQFF. In DNA form, the CDR3 reads TGTGCCAGCAGTTTAGTGGGTGAGCAGTTCTTC.

The chain combines TRBV10-3 with TRBJ2-3, with TRBD2 identical over 13 bases. CDR1 is ENHRY and CDR2 is SYGVKD in the germline V gene. The CDR3 loop spans 15 amino acids. After removal of 6 bases from V and 4 bases from J, the junction contained 4 bases not matched to a gene. This CDR3 is CAISDGLAGADTQYF. In nucleotides, the CDR3 is TGTGCCATCAGCGATGGACTAGCGGGAGCAGATACGCAGTATTTT.

This clone was counted once. This sequence joins TRBV5-1 and TRBJ2-2, with D maybe TRBD1 (6 bases). The CDR3 is 16 amino acids. Germline V CDR1 and CDR2: SGHRS, YFSETQ. The V end was cut by 2 bases, the J end by 0 bases, with 11 bases between. The CDR3 bases are TGCGCCAGCAGCTTATCCGGGACAACGAACACCGGGGAGCTGTTTTTT. It encodes CASSLSGTTNTGELFF.

This chain joins TRBV7-9 and TRBJ2-7; no clear D. The CDR3 runs to 13 residues. V was shortened by 1 base and J by 2 bases, with 6 bases between the two germline ends. Germline assignment: CDR1 SEHNR and CDR2 FQNEAQ (reference sequence). CDR3 region: CASSLGYPYEQYF. CDR3 coding DNA: TGTGCCAGCAGCTTAGGGTATCCCTACGAGCAGTACTTC.

The chain links TRBV5-8 to TRBJ1-5, with D perhaps TRBD1 (6 bases). This CDR3 spans 18 amino acids. CDR1 and CDR2 (germline): SGHTS, YDEGEE. The V and J ends lost 5 bases and 0 bases respectively, with 21 bases between them. The CDR3 region is CASSPTPDRLYSNQPQHF. The CDR3 nucleotides are TGTGCCAGCAGTCCGACCCCCGACAGGCTTTATAGCAATCAGCCCCAGCATTTT. The variable domain in full, with the rest retrieved from reference TRBV5-8 and TRBJ1-5, is EAGVTQSPTHLIKTRGQQATLRCSPISGHTSVYWYQQALGLGLQFLLWYDEGEERNRGNFPPRFSGRQFPNYSSELNVNALELEDSALYLCASSPTPDRLYSNQPQHFGDGTRLSIL.